Listed here are 17 T cell receptor beta chains from one sample, sequenced in a study of blood T cell repertoires in COVID-19 (dated by TCRdb to 2020 to 2021). Library generation was performed with the immunoSEQ multiplex PCR assay. TCRdb obtained this table from immuneACCESS and retained in-frame rearrangements with V and J assigned. These tables miss some clones; where compared with another copy, unresolved V genes account for less than half of the shortfall, and the remainder is unexplained. The table for this sample lists approximately 140,000 clones; about 88% of them were counted only once. The ten largest account for roughly a tenth of the sample. The sequencing input was peripheral blood. The receptors originated from a man in his forties or fifties with active or convalescent COVID-19.

This chain links TRBV6-5 with TRBJ2-2, with TRBD1 matching 7 bases. V shed 6 bases and J 7 bases; nucleotides not matched to a gene: 11. CDR1 is MNHEY, CDR2 SVGAGI, per germline. The CDR3 consists of 15 residues. This chain's CDR3 is CASSPGAGDSGELFF. The CDR3 DNA reads as TGTGCCAGCAGCCCAGGGGCAGGGGACAGCGGGGAGCTGTTTTTT.

V is TRBV30 and J is TRBJ2-7; weak D call: TRBD1 (6 bases). In germline, CDR1 is GTSNPN, CDR2 SVGIG (reference sequence). CDR3 size: 12 residues. Trimming left V 4 bases short and J 3 bases short, with 10 bases between. The CDR3 protein is CAWKKQGYEQYF. In nucleotides, the CDR3 is TGTGCCTGGAAAAAACAGGGCTACGAGCAGTACTTC.

This chain connects TRBV7-2 to TRBJ1-3; D not certain. Per the germline V gene, CDR1 is SGHTA and CDR2 is FQGNSA. Trimming removed 8 bases at V and 0 bases at J, with 11 bases between. The length of the CDR3 is 14 residues. CDR3 amino acids: CASAPPYSGNTIYF. The CDR3 region has the DNA TGTGCCAGCGCCCCTCCCTACTCTGGAAACACCATATATTTT.

The CDR3, as DNA: TGTGCCAGCAGCCCCCTCGACAGGGGTTCCTCCTACGAGCAGTACTTC. This translates into CASSPLDRGSSYEQYF. The J gene is TRBJ2-7, the V gene TRBV11-2; 8 bases fit TRBD1. CDR1 and CDR2 from the germline V gene are SGHAT and FQNNGV. The CDR3 covers 16 residues. With V trimmed by 5 bases and J by 0 bases, 9 bases remained unmatched.

V is TRBV9 and J is TRBJ2-7; 10 nucleotides line up with TRBD2. This CDR3 is built from 15 residues. Germline-derived CDR1 and CDR2 are SGDLS and YYNGEE. V gave up 0 bases and J gave up 3 bases; unmatched junction bases: 3. DNA for the CDR3: TGTGCCAGCAGCGTAGGCCTAGCGGGAGTCTACGAGCAGTACTTC. Translated, it gives CASSVGLAGVYEQYF. Supplemented by reference TRBV9 and TRBJ2-7, the full variable domain reads DSGVTQTPKHLITATGQRVTLRCSPRSGDLSVYWYQQSLDQGLQFLIQYYNGEERAKGNILERFSAQQFPDLHSELNLSSLELGDSALYFCASSVGLAGVYEQYFGPGTRLTVT.

This clone was counted only a few times. J is TRBJ1-1 and V is TRBV10-1; D uncertain. Trimming pared 10 bases from V and 5 bases from J, leaving 17 bases between. Per germline, CDR1 WNHNN and CDR2 SYGVQD (reference sequence). The CDR3 length is 13 residues. DNA for the CDR3: TGCGCCACCCCCATGAGGCTCACGACTGAAGCTTTCTTT. It codes for CATPMRLTTEAFF.

In its sample, this clone was seen a few times. The chain employs TRBV7-9 and TRBJ2-7; TRBD1 matches at 11 bases. The CDR3 covers 16 residues. Per germline, CDR1 SEHNR and CDR2 FQNEAQ (reference sequence). After removal of 7 bases from V and 1 base from J, the junction contained 9 bases not matched to a gene. The CDR3 region has the DNA TGTGCCAGCACCCAGCTCCGGGACAGGGGGTCCTACGAGCAGTACTTC. Amino acid sequence: CASTQLRDRGSYEQYF.

The table lists this clone with a count of one. The chain uses TRBV6-5 and TRBJ1-6; D unclear. V was shortened by 6 bases and J by 7 bases, with 10 bases between the two germline ends. The CDR3 has 13 amino acids. The germline CDR1 and CDR2 sequences are MNHEY and SVGAGI. The chain's CDR3 is CASRPGMNSPLHF. DNA for the CDR3: TGTGCCAGCAGGCCGGGGATGAATTCACCCCTCCACTTT.

The chain is built from TRBV28 and TRBJ2-7; tentatively, D is TRBD1 (5 bases). Germline loops: CDR1 MDHEN, CDR2 SYDVKM. The CDR3 extends over 11 amino acids. V dropped 6 bases and J dropped 4 bases, with 7 bases sitting between them. CDR3 region: CASSRQYEQYF. The DNA of the CDR3 is TGTGCCAGCAGCCGACAGTACGAGCAGTACTTC.

V and J are TRBV6-1 and TRBJ1-5, with D possibly TRBD1 on 6 matching bases. This CDR3 region has 14 residues. Trimming took 2 bases from V and 7 from J, leaving 12 bases between them. CDR1 is MNHNS and CDR2 is SASEGT in the germline V gene. The CDR3 region has the DNA TGTGCCAGCAGTGAATCGGGGGGCCACCAGCCCCAGCATTTT. This sequence encodes CASSESGGHQPQHF.

V gene TRBV27 combines with J gene TRBJ1-5, with D hard to call. The V end lost 5 bases, the J end lost 4 bases, and 15 bases lay between the germline ends. Germline V gene data show CDR1 as MNHEY and CDR2 as SMNVEV (reference sequence). The CDR3 totals 15 residues. The CDR3 region has the DNA TGTGCCAGCAGTCCCGGACCCGGCGGGAATCAGCCCCAGCATTTT. Translation gives CASSPGPGGNQPQHF.

This sequence joins TRBV5-1 and TRBJ2-2; no definite D call. In germline, CDR1 is SGHRS, CDR2 YFSETQ. Trimming shortened V by 4 bases and J by 2 bases, and 9 bases separated the two germline ends. CDR3 length: 14 residues. CDR3 coding DNA: TGCGCCAGCAGCCTTACAGAAAACACCGGGGAGCTGTTTTTT. Amino acids: CASSLTENTGELFF.

The chain uses TRBV19 and TRBJ1-4; D ambiguous. This CDR3 comprises 13 residues. The V gene's germline CDR1 is LNHDA and CDR2 SQIVND (reference sequence). With 4 bases removed from V and 4 bases from J, the gap between germline ends came to 7 bases. CDR3 nucleotide sequence: TGTGCCAGTAGTAATCGGTTTAATGAAAAACTGTTTTTT. This encodes CASSNRFNEKLFF. The entire variable domain, with the rest obtained from reference TRBV19 and TRBJ1-4, is as follows: DGGITQSPKYLFRKEGQNVTLSCEQNLNHDAMYWYRQDPGQGLRLIYYSQIVNDFQKGDIAEGYSVSREKKESFPLTVTSAQKNPTAFYLCASSNRFNEKLFFGSGTQLSVL.

This chain connects TRBV19 to TRBJ1-5; 8 bases match TRBD1. Germline CDR1 reads LNHDA; CDR2 reads SQIVND (reference sequence). The CDR3 is 14 residues long. Trimming took 5 bases from V and 15 from J; bases not matched to a gene: 15. The CDR3 loop reads CASSRRDRPSVGHF. CDR3 DNA: TGTGCCAGTAGTCGAAGGGACAGGCCTTCGGTCGGGCATTTT. Filled out from reference TRBV19 and TRBJ1-5, the complete variable domain reads DGGITQSPKYLFRKEGQNVTLSCEQNLNHDAMYWYRQDPGQGLRLIYYSQIVNDFQKGDIAEGYSVSREKKESFPLTVTSAQKNPTAFYLCASSRRDRPSVGHFGDGTRLSIL.

V usage is TRBV3-1 (or the pseudogene TRBV3-2) and J usage is TRBJ2-1; TRBD2 agrees at 9 bases. Germline V gene lookup returns CDR1 LGHDT and CDR2 YNNKEL (reference sequence). The CDR3 runs 14 residues. J lost 8 bases, V lost 4 bases, and 6 bases had no gene match. Here the CDR3 DNA reads TGTGCCAGCAGCCCGGGACTAGCTCGTGATGAGCAGTTCTTC. Translated: CASSPGLARDEQFF.

This clone was recorded a few times. This chain links TRBV5-1 with TRBJ1-4; TRBD1 is a possible D gene (5 bases). Germline assignment: CDR1 SGHRS and CDR2 YFSETQ. Trimming stripped 5 bases from V and 1 base from J, with 9 bases between. This CDR3 contains 14 residues. CDR3 nucleotide sequence: TGCGCCAGCAGGCGGGACCAAACTAATGAAAAACTGTTTTTT. Its protein product is CASRRDQTNEKLFF.

This clone has a handful of counts. DNA for the CDR3: TGTGCCAGCAGTGAATTGGACAGGGCCTACGAGCAGTACTTC. It codes for CASSELDRAYEQYF. The chain combines TRBV6-1 with TRBJ2-7; 8 positions match TRBD1. Looked up from germline, CDR1 is MNHNS and CDR2 is SASEGT. The CDR3 spans 14 residues. The junction had 2 bases not matched to a gene; V was cut back by 2 bases and J by 2 bases.